This TCR beta chain originates from a study of cytomegalovirus exposure and HLA in healthy donors. On this clone: The antigen is not known.

Vbeta (60) and Jbeta (13) primers were used in the PCR. Repertoires were generated with immunoSEQ multiplex PCR, while TCRdb's copy carries only in-frame clones and drops some. The record lists some 130,000 clones, of which the ten most abundant hold about 1.5%. Whole-study findings and limits: Later examination showed HLA-associated TCR beta chains had greater clonal expansion than equally common others.

This receptor was taken from a woman in her forties in good health and CMV-seropositive. The sample taken for sequencing was PBMCs.

CDR3 nucleotides: TGCGCCAGCAGCAGGAGTCCGGGACAGGGAAGATTCAAGCCCCAGCATTTT. Residues: CASSRSPGQGRFKPQHF. The chain couples TRBV5-1 to TRBJ1-5; 9 positions agree with TRBD1. The V segment lost 4 bases and the J segment 8 bases; nucleotides outside the gene matches: 16. Germline-derived CDR1 and CDR2 are SGHRS and YFSETQ. This CDR3 contains 17 residues. Full variable domain (rest looked up from reference TRBV5-1 and TRBJ1-5): KAGVTQTPRYLIKTRGQQVTLSCSPISGHRSVSWYQQTPGQGLQFLFEYFSETQRNKGNFPGRFSGRQFSNSRSEMNVSTLELGDSALYLCASSRSPGQGRFKPQHFGDGTRLSIL.